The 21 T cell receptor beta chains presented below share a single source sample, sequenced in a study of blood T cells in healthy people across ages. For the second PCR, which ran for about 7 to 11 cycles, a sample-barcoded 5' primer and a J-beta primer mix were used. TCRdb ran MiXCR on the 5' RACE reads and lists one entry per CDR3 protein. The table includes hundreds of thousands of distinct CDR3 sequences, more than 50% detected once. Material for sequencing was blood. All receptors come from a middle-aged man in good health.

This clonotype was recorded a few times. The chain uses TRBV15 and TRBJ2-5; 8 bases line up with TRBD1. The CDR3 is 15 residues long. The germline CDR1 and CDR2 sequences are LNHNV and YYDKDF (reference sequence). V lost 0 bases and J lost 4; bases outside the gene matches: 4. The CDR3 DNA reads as TGTGCCACCAGCAGAGACAGGGGGCGACGAGAGACCCAGTACTTC. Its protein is CATSRDRGRRETQYF. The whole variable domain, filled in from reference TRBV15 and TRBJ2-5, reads DAMVIQNPRYQVTQFGKPVTLSCSQTLNHNVMYWYQQKSSQAPKLLFHYYDKDFNNEADTPDNFQSRRPNTSFCFLDIRSPGLGDTAMYLCATSRDRGRRETQYFGPGTRLLVL.

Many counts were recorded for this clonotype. The CDR3 sequence: CSARSGGANVLTF. CDR3 coding DNA: TGCAGTGCTAGATCAGGTGGGGCCAACGTCCTGACTTTC. This chain joins TRBV20-1 and TRBJ2-6, with D unclear. Trimming cost V 2 bases and J 3 bases, with 5 bases left between them. The CDR3 consists of 13 residues. Germline V lookup: CDR1 DFQATT, CDR2 SNEGSKA (reference sequence).

CDR3: CASSLEGQRGMETQYF. CDR3 nucleotides: TGTGCCAGCAGCTTGGAGGGACAGCGCGGGATGGAGACCCAGTACTTC. The chain carries TRBV5-4 and TRBJ2-5; TRBD1 is a possible D gene (7 bases). The CDR3 contains 16 residues. The V and J ends lost 0 bases and 5 bases respectively, with 17 bases between them. CDR1 SGHNT and CDR2 YYREEE come from the germline V gene (reference sequence). Full variable domain (remainder filled in from reference TRBV5-4 and TRBJ2-5): ETGVTQSPTHLIKTRGQQVTLRCSSQSGHNTVSWYQQALGQGPQFIFQYYREEENGRGNFPPRFSGLQFPNYSSELNVNALELDDSALYLCASSLEGQRGMETQYFGPGTRLLVL.

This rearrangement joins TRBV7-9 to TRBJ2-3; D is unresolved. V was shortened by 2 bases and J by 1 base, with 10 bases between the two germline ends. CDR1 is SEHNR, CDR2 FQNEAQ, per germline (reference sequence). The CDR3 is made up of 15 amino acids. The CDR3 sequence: CASSLLQTGTDTQYF. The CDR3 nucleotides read TGTGCCAGCAGCTTATTACAGACTGGCACAGATACGCAGTATTTT.

Here the CDR3 reads CASSTGGRETQYF. The CDR3 bases are TGTGCCAGCTCCACAGGGGGCAGGGAGACCCAGTACTTC. The V call is TRBV28, the J call TRBJ2-5, with TRBD1 identical over 9 bases. Germline trimming cut 8 bases from V and 5 bases from J; bases unmatched to any gene: 6. The CDR3 is 13 residues long. Germline V CDR1 and CDR2: MDHEN, SYDVKM.

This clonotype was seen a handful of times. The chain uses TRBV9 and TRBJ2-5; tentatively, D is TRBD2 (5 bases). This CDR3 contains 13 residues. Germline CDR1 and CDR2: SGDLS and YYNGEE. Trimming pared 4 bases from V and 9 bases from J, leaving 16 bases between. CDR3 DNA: TGTGCCAGCAGCCGCCCCCCCGGGATTTCCCAGTACTTC. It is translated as CASSRPPGISQYF.

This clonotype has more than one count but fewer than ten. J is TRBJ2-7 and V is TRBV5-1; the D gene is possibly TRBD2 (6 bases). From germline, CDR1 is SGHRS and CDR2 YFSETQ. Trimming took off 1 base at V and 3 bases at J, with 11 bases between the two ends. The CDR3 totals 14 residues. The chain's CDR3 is CASSLQVADYEQYF. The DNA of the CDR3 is TGCGCCAGCAGCTTGCAGGTAGCGGACTACGAGCAGTACTTC. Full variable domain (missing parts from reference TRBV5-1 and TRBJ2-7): KAGVTQTPRYLIKTRGQQVTLSCSPISGHRSVSWYQQTPGQGLQFLFEYFSETQRNKGNFPGRFSGRQFSNSRSEMNVSTLELGDSALYLCASSLQVADYEQYFGPGTRLTVT.

CDR3 bases: TGTGCCAGCAGCCTGGCAGGGGAAAGGGCCTACGAGCAGTACTTC. Translation gives CASSLAGERAYEQYF. The chain carries TRBV7-9 and TRBJ2-7, with D maybe TRBD1 (6 bases). Germline CDR1 SEHNR, CDR2 FQNEAQ (reference sequence). This CDR3 has 15 amino acids. With 5 bases removed from V and 2 bases from J, the gap between germline ends came to 16 bases.

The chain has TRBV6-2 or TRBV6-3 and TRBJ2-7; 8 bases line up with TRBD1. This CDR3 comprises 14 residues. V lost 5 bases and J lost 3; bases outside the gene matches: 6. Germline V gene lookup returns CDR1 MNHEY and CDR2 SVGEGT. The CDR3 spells CASSTGTGLYEQYF. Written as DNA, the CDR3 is TGTGCCAGCAGTACGGGGACAGGACTCTACGAGCAGTACTTC.

CDR3: CASSSGRNYPKGGEQYF. The CDR3 DNA sequence: TGCGCCAGCAGCTCCGGACGCAACTACCCCAAGGGGGGCGAGCAGTACTTC. The chain employs TRBV5-1 and TRBJ2-5; possibly TRBD1 or TRBD2 for D (6 bases each). Gene TRBJ2-7 matches the end of the DNA better, so the J call may be wrong. The germline V gene encodes CDR1 SGHRS and CDR2 YFSETQ. CDR3 length: 17 amino acids.

The CDR3 region is CATQVGGGPLGDTQYF. As DNA, the CDR3 is TGCGCCACCCAAGTGGGAGGGGGCCCGCTTGGAGATACGCAGTATTTT. The chain employs TRBV5-1 and TRBJ2-3; tentatively, D is TRBD1 or TRBD2 (7 bases each). Trimming removed 9 bases at V and 5 bases at J, with 25 bases between. The CDR3 has 16 amino acids. Germline loops: CDR1 SGHRS, CDR2 YFSETQ.

The CDR3 sequence: CSARASTGGDSPLHF. CDR3 nucleotide sequence: TGCAGTGCTAGGGCTTCGACAGGGGGGGATTCACCCCTCCACTTT. The V call is TRBV20-1, the J call TRBJ1-6, with 9 positions matching TRBD1. Germline V lookup: CDR1 DFQATT, CDR2 SNEGSKA (reference sequence). CDR3 length equals 15 residues. V was pared by 3 bases and J by 8 bases, with 8 bases of the junction left unmatched.

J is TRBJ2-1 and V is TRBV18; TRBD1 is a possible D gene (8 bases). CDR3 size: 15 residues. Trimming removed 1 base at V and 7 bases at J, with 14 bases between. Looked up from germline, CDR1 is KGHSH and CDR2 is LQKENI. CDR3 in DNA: TGTGCCAGCTCACCACGACAGGGGCGGGGGAATGAGCAGTTCTTC. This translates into CASSPRQGRGNEQFF.

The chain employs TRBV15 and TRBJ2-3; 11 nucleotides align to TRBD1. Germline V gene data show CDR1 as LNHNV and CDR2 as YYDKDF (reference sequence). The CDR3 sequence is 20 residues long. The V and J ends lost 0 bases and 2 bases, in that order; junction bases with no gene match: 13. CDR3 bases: TGTGCCACCAGCAGAGAGGGCCCTGGGGACAGGGGGGGACACACAGATACGCAGTATTTT. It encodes CATSREGPGDRGGHTDTQYF. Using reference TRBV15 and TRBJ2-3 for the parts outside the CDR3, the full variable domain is DAMVIQNPRYQVTQFGKPVTLSCSQTLNHNVMYWYQQKSSQAPKLLFHYYDKDFNNEADTPDNFQSRRPNTSFCFLDIRSPGLGDTAMYLCATSREGPGDRGGHTDTQYFGPGTRLTVL.

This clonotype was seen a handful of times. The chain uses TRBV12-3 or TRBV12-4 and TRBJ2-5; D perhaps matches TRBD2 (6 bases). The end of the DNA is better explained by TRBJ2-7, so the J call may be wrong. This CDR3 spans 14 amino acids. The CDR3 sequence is CASSFSLRRGEQYF. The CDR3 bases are TGTGCCAGCAGTTTTTCTTTAAGGCGGGGCGAGCAGTACTTC.

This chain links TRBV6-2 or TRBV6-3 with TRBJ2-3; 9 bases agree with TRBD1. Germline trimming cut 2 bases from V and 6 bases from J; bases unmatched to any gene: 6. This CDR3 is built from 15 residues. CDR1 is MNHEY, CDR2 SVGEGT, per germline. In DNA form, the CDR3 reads TGTGCCAGCAGTTACGGGACAGGGACGACGGATACGCAGTATTTT. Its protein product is CASSYGTGTTDTQYF.

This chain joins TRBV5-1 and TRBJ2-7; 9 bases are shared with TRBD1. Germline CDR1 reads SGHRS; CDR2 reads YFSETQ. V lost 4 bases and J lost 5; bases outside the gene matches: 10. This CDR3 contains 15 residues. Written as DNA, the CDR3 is TGCGCCAGCAGCGGGGGGGACAGGGTCTCGGACGAGCAGTACTTC. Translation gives CASSGGDRVSDEQYF. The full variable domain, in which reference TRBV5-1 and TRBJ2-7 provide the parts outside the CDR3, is KAGVTQTPRYLIKTRGQQVTLSCSPISGHRSVSWYQQTPGQGLQFLFEYFSETQRNKGNFPGRFSGRQFSNSRSEMNVSTLELGDSALYLCASSGGDRVSDEQYFGPGTRLTVT.

The CDR3 sequence: CASSWTSVTDTQYF. In nucleotides, the CDR3 is TGTGCCAGCAGTTGGACTAGCGTCACAGATACGCAGTATTTT. The chain joins TRBV28 to TRBJ2-3; 9 positions agree with TRBD2. Germline lookup yields CDR1 MDHEN and CDR2 SYDVKM. The junction had 1 base not matched to a gene; V was cut back by 4 bases and J by 2 bases. This CDR3 region has 14 residues.

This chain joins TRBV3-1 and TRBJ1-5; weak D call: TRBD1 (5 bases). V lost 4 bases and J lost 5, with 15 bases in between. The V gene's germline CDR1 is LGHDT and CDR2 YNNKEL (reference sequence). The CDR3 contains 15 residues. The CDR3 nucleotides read TGTGCCAGCAGCCCACAGGCAGGGCCCGATCAGCCCCAGCATTTT. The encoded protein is CASSPQAGPDQPQHF.

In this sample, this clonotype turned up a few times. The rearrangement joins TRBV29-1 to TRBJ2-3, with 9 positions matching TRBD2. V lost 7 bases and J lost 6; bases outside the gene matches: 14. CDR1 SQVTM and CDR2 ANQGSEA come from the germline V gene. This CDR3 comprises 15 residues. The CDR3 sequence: CSGVLGTSLSDTQYF. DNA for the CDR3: TGCAGCGGCGTCTTGGGGACTAGCCTTTCGGATACGCAGTATTTT.

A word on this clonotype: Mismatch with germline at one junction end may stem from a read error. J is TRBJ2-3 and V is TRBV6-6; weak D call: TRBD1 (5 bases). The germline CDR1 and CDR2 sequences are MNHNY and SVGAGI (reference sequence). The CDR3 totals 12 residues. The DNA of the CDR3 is TGTACCAGCAGTTACGCGAAGGGGACGCAGTATTTT. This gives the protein CTSSYAKGTQYF.